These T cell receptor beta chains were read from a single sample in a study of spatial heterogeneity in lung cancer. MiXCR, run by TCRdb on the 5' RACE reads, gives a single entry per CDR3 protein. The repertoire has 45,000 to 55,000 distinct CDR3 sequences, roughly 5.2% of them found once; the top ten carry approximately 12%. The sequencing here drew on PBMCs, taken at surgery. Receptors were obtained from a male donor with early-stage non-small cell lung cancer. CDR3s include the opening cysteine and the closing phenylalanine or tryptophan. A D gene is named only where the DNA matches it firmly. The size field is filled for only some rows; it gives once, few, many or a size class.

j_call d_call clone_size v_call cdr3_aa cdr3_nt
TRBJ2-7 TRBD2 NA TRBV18 CASSPPGAGGIEQYF TGTGCCAGCTCACCACCGGGTGCGGGAGGAATCGAGCAGTACTTC
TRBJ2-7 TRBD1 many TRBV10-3 CAISGDRGLSYEQYF TGTGCCATCAGTGGAGACAGGGGACTCTCCTACGAGCAGTACTTC
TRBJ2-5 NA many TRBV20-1 CSATPGGVGTQYF TGCAGTGCAACCCCGGGGGGCGTAGGGACCCAGTACTTC
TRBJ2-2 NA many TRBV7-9 CASSPVQGRELFF TGTGCCAGCAGTCCCGTCCAGGGACGGGAGCTGTTTTTT
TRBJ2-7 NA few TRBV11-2 CASSLGDSYEQYF TGTGCCAGCAGCTTAGGCGATAGCTACGAGCAGTACTTC
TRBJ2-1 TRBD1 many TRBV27 CASSFKGQANEQFF TGTGCCAGCAGTTTTAAGGGACAGGCGAATGAGCAGTTCTTC
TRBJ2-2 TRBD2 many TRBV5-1 CASSLAGGSNTGELFF TGCGCCAGCAGCTTGGCGGGCGGGAGTAACACCGGGGAGCTGTTTTTT
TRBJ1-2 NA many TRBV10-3 CAISEPAGGGDYGYTF TGTGCCATCAGTGAGCCTGCCGGGGGGGGCGACTATGGCTACACCTTC
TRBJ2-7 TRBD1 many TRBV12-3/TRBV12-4 CASRNRGEQYF TGTGCCAGCAGAAACAGGGGCGAGCAGTACTTC
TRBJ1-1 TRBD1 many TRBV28 CASRSGQGTEAFF TGTGCCAGCAGGTCGGGACAGGGAACTGAAGCTTTCTTT
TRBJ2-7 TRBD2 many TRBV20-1 CSASISGATYEQYF TGCAGTGCTAGCATTAGCGGGGCTACCTACGAGCAGTACTTC
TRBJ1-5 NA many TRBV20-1 CSASRTGPVQNQPQHF TGCAGTGCTAGCCGGACCGGGCCCGTCCAGAATCAGCCCCAGCATTTT
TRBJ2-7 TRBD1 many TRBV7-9 CASSPRDRGSEAEQYF TGTGCCAGCAGCCCTCGGGACAGGGGAAGTGAGGCCGAGCAGTACTTC
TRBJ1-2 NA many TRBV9 CASSRRDGYGYTF TGTGCCAGCAGCCGGCGGGACGGATATGGCTACACCTTC
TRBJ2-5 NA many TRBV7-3 CASSWAGQETQYF TGTGCCAGCTCTTGGGCAGGACAGGAGACCCAGTACTTC
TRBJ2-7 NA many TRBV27 CASSFQANSYEQYF TGTGCCAGCAGTTTCCAGGCCAACTCCTACGAGCAGTACTTC
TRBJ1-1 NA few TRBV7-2 CASSLVRVNTEAFF TGTGCCAGCAGCTTAGTTCGCGTGAACACTGAAGCTTTCTTT
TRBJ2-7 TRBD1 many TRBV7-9 CASSSGTAYTYEQYF TGTGCCAGCAGCTCGGGGACAGCCTATACCTACGAGCAGTACTTC
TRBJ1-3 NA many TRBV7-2 CASSPGGLSGNTIYF TGTGCCAGCAGCCCAGGAGGCCTCTCTGGAAACACCATATATTTT
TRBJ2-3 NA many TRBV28 CASSLNFRDTQYF TGTGCCAGCAGTTTAAATTTCAGGGATACGCAGTATTTT
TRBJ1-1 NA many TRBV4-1 CASSQWVNTEAFF TGCGCCAGCAGCCAATGGGTGAACACTGAAGCTTTCTTT
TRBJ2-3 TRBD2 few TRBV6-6 CASSRLTDFLRTSGRDTQYF TGTGCCAGCAGTCGACTAACCGACTTTTTAAGGACTAGCGGGAGGGATACGCAGTATTTT
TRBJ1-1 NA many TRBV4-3 CASSQVTGATEAFF TGCGCCAGCAGCCAAGTGACGGGGGCGACTGAAGCTTTCTTT